This T cell receptor beta chain was sequenced for a study of OX40 agonist ivuxolimab in advanced cancers. General study results and limits: With doses of 0.1 to 3.0 mg/kg, CD4+ and CD8+ blood T cells had undergone clonal expansion by week 6.

Clones were read by immunoSEQ multiplex PCR, and TCRdb kept only the in-frame ones, dropping some. Here the sample spans tens of thousands of clones, approximately 90% being singletons. A note on this clone: What it recognizes is unknown.

The CDR3 length is 15 residues. Germline CDR1 and CDR2: MNHEY and SVGAGI. V gave up 6 bases and J gave up 7 bases; unmatched junction bases: 3. The sequence came from an adult with an advanced solid tumor such as melanoma, head and neck, liver or kidney cancer. The chain uses TRBV6-5 and TRBJ2-2; TRBD2 aligns across 15 bases. Here the sequenced sample was CD4+ or CD8+ T cells sorted from blood, taken in a trial of the OX40 agonist ivuxolimab. Here the CDR3 DNA reads TGTGCCAGCAGAGGACTAGCGGGGGGGCACGGGGAGCTGTTTTTT. Protein product: CASRGLAGGHGELFF.